This passage covers 4 T cell receptor beta chains from one sample sequenced in a study of circulating and synovial CD4+ cells in juvenile arthritis. TCRdb's table, derived via immunoSEQ multiplex PCR, lists solely in-frame clones and lacks some. The table includes around 1,600 clones, roughly 95% detected once. The sequenced material came from CD4+ T cells from synovial fluid. Source of these receptors: a human donor with juvenile idiopathic arthritis.

The chain combines TRBV28 with TRBJ2-2, with a tentative D call TRBD2 (7 bases). The ends were cut back, 7 bases at V and 6 bases at J, with 18 bases in the middle. Germline V lookup: CDR1 MDHEN, CDR2 SYDVKM. The length of the CDR3 is 15 residues. The CDR3 loop reads CASIPGGGRAGELFF. In DNA, the CDR3 is TGTGCCAGCATCCCTGGGGGGGGGCGAGCCGGGGAGCTGTTTTTT.

The gene calls are TRBV10-3 and TRBJ1-2, with D possibly being TRBD1 (6 bases). CDR3 length equals 13 residues. The V end was cut by 10 bases, the J end by 3 bases, with 15 bases between. CDR1 is ENHRY and CDR2 is SYGVKD in the germline V gene. CDR3 region: CATIRQEDYGYTF. As DNA, the CDR3 is TGTGCCACCATAAGACAGGAGGACTATGGCTACACCTTC.

The V call is TRBV7-8, the J call TRBJ1-1; 12 bases line up with TRBD1. CDR3 length: 16 amino acids. Germline V CDR1 and CDR2: SGHVS, FQNEAQ. The J segment lost 7 bases and the V segment lost 5 bases, leaving 11 bases of the junction unmatched. In nucleotides, the CDR3 is TGTGCCAGCAGCCTGGGACAGGGGGCTCAATTTGGTGAAGCTTTCTTT. This sequence encodes CASSLGQGAQFGEAFF. Full variable domain (remainder filled in from reference TRBV7-8 and TRBJ1-1): GAGVSQSPRYKVAKRGQDVALRCDPISGHVSLFWYQQALGQGPEFLTYFQNEAQLDKSGLPSDRFFAERPEGSVSTLKIQRTQQEDSAVYLCASSLGQGAQFGEAFFGQGTRLTVV.

J is TRBJ2-1 and V is TRBV5-1; D gene unclear. The CDR3 covers 11 residues. Trimming shortened V by 6 bases and J by 4 bases, and 5 bases separated the two germline ends. Germline CDR1 and CDR2: SGHRS and YFSETQ. The CDR3 coding sequence is TGCGCCAGCACCCAGTACAATGAGCAGTTCTTC. It translates to CASTQYNEQFF. Using reference TRBV5-1 and TRBJ2-1 for the parts outside the CDR3, the full variable domain is KAGVTQTPRYLIKTRGQQVTLSCSPISGHRSVSWYQQTPGQGLQFLFEYFSETQRNKGNFPGRFSGRQFSNSRSEMNVSTLELGDSALYLCASTQYNEQFFGPGTRLTVL.